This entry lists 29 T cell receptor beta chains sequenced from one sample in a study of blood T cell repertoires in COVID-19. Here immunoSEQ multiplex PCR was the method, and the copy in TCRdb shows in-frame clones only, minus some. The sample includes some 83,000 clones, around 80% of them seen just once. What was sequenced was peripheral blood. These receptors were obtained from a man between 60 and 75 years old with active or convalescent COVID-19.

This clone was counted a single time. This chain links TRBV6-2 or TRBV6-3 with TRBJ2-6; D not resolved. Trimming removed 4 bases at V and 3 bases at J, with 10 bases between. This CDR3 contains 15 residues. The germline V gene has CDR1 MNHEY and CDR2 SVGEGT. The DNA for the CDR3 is TGTGCCAGCAGTTCCCCTACCCTTGGGGCCAACGTCCTGACTTTC. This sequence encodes CASSSPTLGANVLTF.

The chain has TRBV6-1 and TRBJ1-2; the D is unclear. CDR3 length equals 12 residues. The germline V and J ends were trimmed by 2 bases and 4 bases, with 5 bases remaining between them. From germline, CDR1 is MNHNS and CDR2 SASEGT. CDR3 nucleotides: TGTGCCAGCAGTGAACCAGGCTATGGCTACACCTTC. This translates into CASSEPGYGYTF.

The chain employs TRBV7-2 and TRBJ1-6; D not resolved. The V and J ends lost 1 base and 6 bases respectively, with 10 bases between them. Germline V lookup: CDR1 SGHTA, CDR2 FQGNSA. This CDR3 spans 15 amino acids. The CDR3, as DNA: TGTGCCAGCAGCTTAGTGGCGGGAACTAATTCACCCCTCCACTTT. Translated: CASSLVAGTNSPLHF. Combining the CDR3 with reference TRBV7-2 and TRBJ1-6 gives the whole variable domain GAGVSQSPSNKVTEKGKDVELRCDPISGHTALYWYRQSLGQGLEFLIYFQGNSAPDKSGLPSDRFSAERTGGSVSTLTIQRTQQEDSAVYLCASSLVAGTNSPLHFGNGTRLTVT.

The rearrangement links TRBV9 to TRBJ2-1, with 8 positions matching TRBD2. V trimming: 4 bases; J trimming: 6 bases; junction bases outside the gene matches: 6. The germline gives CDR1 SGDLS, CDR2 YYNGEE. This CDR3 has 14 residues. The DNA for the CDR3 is TGTGCCAGCAGCCCCCGGGGGGGGTTCAATGAGCAGTTCTTC. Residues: CASSPRGGFNEQFF. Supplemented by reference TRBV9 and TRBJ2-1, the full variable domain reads DSGVTQTPKHLITATGQRVTLRCSPRSGDLSVYWYQQSLDQGLQFLIQYYNGEERAKGNILERFSAQQFPDLHSELNLSSLELGDSALYFCASSPRGGFNEQFFGPGTRLTVL.

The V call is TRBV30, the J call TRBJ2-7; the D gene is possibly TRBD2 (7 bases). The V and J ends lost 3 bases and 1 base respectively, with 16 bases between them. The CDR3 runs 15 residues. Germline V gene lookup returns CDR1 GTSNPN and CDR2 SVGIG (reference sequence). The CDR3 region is CAWRQGGGPSYEQYF. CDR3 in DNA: TGTGCCTGGAGGCAGGGCGGGGGCCCTTCCTACGAGCAGTACTTC.

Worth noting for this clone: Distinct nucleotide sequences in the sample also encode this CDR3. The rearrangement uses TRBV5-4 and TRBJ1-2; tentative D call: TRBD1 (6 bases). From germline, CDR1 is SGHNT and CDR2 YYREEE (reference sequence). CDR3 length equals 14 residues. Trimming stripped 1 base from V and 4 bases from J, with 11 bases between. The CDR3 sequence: CASSLRDTSYGYTF. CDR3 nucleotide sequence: TGTGCCAGCAGCTTGAGGGACACCTCCTATGGCTACACCTTC.

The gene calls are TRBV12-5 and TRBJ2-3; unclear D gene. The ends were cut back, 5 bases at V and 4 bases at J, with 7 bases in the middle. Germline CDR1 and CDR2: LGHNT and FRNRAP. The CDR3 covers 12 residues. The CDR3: CASGTYPDTQYF. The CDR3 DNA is TGTGCTAGTGGTACTTATCCAGATACGCAGTATTTT.

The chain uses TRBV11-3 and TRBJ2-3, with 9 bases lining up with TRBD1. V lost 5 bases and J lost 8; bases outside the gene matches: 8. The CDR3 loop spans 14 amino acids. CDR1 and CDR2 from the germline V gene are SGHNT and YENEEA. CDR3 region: CASSTTGGEGTQYF. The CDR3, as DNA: TGTGCCAGCAGCACCACAGGGGGCGAGGGTACGCAGTATTTT.

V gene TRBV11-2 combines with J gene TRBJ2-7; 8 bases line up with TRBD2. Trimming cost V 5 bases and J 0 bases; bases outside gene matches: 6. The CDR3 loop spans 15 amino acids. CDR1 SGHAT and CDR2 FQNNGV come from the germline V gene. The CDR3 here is CASSDRGGSSYEQYF. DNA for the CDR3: TGTGCCAGCAGCGACCGGGGGGGGAGCTCCTACGAGCAGTACTTC.

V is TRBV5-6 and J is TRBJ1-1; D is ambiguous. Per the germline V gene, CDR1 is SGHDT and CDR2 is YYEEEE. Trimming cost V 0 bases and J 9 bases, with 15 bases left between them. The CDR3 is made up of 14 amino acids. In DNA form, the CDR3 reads TGTGCCAGCAGCTTGGTTTGGGAGACGGGGAAAGCTTTCTTT. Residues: CASSLVWETGKAFF.

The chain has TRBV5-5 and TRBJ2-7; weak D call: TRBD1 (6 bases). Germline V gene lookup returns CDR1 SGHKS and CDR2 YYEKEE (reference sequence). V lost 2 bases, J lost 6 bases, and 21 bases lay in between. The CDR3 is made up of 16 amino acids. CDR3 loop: CASSFGTTTGVGEQYF. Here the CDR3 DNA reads TGTGCCAGCAGCTTTGGGACCACGACAGGAGTCGGCGAGCAGTACTTC. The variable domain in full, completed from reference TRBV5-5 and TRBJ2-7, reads DAGVTQSPTHLIKTRGQQVTLRCSPISGHKSVSWYQQVLGQGPQFIFQYYEKEERGRGNFPDRFSARQFPNYSSELNVNALLLGDSALYLCASSFGTTTGVGEQYFGPGTRLTVT.

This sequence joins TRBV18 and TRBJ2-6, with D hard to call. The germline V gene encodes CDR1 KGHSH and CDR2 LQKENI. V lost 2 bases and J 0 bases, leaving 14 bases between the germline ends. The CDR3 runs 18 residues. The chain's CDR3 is CASSPVNSRTSGANVLTF. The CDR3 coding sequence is TGTGCCAGCTCACCAGTCAACAGCAGAACCTCTGGGGCCAACGTCCTGACTTTC.

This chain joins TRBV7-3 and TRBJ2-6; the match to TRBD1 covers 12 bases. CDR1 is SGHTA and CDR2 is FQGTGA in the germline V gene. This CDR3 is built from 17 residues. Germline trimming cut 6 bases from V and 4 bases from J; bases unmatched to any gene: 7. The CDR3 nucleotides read TGTGCCAGCAGTGGGACAGGGGGCCTAACCGGGGCCAACGTCCTGACTTTC. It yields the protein CASSGTGGLTGANVLTF.

The CDR3 DNA is TGTGCCAGTAGCCTAGGACAGCGGAACACTGAAGCTTTCTTT. Amino acids: CASSLGQRNTEAFF. This chain uses TRBV19 with TRBJ1-1; D possibly corresponds to TRBD1 (6 bases). The germline gives CDR1 LNHDA, CDR2 SQIVND (reference sequence). The CDR3 spans 14 residues. V lost 6 bases, J lost 1 base, and 12 bases lay in between. Full variable domain (outside the CDR3, taken from reference TRBV19 and TRBJ1-1): DGGITQSPKYLFRKEGQNVTLSCEQNLNHDAMYWYRQDPGQGLRLIYYSQIVNDFQKGDIAEGYSVSREKKESFPLTVTSAQKNPTAFYLCASSLGQRNTEAFFGQGTRLTVV.

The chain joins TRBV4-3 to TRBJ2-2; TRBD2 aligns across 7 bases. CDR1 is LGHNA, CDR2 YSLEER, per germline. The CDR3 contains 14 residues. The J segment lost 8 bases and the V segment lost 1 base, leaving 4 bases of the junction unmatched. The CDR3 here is CASSQGEGSGELFF. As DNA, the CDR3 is TGCGCCAGCAGCCAAGGGGAGGGCAGTGGGGAGCTGTTTTTT.

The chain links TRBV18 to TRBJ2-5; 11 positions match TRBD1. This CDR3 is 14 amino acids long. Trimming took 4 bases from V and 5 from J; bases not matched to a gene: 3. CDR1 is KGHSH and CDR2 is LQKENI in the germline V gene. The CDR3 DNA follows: TGTGCCAGCTCACAGGACAGGGGGCTTGAGACCCAGTACTTC. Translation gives CASSQDRGLETQYF.

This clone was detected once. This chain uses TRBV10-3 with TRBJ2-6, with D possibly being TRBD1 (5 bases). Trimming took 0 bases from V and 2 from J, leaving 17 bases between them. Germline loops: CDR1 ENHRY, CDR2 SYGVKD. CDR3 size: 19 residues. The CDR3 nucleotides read TGTGCCATCAGTGAGTCGACTCTGGCAGGGTGGACTGGGGCCAACGTCCTGACTTTC. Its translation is CAISESTLAGWTGANVLTF.

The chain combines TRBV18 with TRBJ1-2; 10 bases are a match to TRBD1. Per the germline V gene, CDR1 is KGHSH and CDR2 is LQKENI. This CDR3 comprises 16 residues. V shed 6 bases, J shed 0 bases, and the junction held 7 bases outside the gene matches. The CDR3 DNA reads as TGTGCCAGCTCTCCGGGACAGGGGCTTTCTAACTATGGCTACACCTTC. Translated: CASSPGQGLSNYGYTF.

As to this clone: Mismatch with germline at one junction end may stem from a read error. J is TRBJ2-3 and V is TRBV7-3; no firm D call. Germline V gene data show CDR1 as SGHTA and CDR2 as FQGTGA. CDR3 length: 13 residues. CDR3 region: CASSLTREDTQYF. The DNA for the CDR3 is TGTGCCAGCAGCCTAACCCGAGAAGATACGCAGTATTTT.

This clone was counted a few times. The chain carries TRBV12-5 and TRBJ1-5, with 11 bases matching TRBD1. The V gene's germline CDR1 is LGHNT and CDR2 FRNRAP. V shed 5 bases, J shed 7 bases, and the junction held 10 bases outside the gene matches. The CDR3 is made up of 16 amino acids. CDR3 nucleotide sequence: TGTGCTAGTGGTACCTCCGGGACAGGGGGTGGGCAGCCCCAGCATTTT. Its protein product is CASGTSGTGGGQPQHF.

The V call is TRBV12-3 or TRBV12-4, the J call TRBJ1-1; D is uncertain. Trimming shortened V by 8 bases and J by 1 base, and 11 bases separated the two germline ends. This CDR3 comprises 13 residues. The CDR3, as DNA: TGTGCCAGCTCCGGGTTGGGGAACACTGAAGCTTTCTTT. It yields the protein CASSGLGNTEAFF.

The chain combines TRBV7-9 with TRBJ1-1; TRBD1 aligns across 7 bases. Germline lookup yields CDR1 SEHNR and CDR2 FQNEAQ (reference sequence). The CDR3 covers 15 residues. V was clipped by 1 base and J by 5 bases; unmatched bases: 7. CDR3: CASSLVPGGRTEAFF. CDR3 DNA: TGTGCCAGCAGCTTAGTACCAGGGGGAAGGACTGAAGCTTTCTTT. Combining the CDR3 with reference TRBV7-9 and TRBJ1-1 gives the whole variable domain DTGVSQNPRHKITKRGQNVTFRCDPISEHNRLYWYRQTLGQGPEFLTYFQNEAQLEKSRLLSDRFSAERPKGSFSTLEIQRTEQGDSAMYLCASSLVPGGRTEAFFGQGTRLTVV.

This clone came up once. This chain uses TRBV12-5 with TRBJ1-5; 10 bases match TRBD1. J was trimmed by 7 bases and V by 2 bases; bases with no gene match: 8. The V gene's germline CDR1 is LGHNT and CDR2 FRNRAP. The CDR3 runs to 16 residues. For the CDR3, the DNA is TGTGCTAGTGGTTTGCTGGGACAGGGGACCTCCCAGCCCCAGCATTTT. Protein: CASGLLGQGTSQPQHF. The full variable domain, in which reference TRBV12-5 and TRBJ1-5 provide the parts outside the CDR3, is DARVTQTPRHKVTEMGQEVTMRCQPILGHNTVFWYRQTMMQGLELLAYFRNRAPLDDSGMPKDRFSAEMPDATLATLKIQPSEPRDSAVYFCASGLLGQGTSQPQHFGDGTRLSIL.

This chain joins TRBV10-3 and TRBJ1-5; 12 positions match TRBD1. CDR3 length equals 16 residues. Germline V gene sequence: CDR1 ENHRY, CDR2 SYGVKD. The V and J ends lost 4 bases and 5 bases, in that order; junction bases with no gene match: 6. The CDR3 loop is CAISGGTGGADQPQHF. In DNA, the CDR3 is TGTGCCATCAGTGGAGGGACAGGGGGCGCGGATCAGCCCCAGCATTTT.

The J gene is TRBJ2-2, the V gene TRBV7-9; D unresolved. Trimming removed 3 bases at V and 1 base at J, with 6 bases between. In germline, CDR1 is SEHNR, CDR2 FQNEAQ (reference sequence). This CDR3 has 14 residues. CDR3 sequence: CASSFRQNTGELFF. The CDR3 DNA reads TGTGCCAGCAGCTTCAGACAGAACACCGGGGAGCTGTTTTTT.

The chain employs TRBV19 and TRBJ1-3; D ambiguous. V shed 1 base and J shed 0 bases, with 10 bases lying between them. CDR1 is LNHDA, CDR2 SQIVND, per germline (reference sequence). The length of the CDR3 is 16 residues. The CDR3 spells CASSIASASSGNTIYF. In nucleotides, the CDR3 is TGTGCCAGTAGTATAGCGAGCGCGAGCTCTGGAAACACCATATATTTT.

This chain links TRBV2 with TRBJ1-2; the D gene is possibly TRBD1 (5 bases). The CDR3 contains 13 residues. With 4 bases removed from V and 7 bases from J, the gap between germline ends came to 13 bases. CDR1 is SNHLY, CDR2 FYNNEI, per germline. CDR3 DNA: TGTGCCAGCAGTGGGACACCGAGTTTTGGCTACACCTTC. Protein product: CASSGTPSFGYTF. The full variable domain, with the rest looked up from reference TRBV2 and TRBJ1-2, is EPEVTQTPSHQVTQMGQEVILRCVPISNHLYFYWYRQILGQKVEFLVSFYNNEISEKSEIFDDQFSVERPDGSNFTLKIRSTKLEDSAMYFCASSGTPSFGYTFGSGTRLTVV.

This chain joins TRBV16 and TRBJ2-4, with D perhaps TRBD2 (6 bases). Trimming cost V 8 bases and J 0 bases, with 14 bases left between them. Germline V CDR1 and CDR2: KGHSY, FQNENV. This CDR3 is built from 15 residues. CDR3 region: CASATGDLAKNIQYF. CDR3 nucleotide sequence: TGTGCCAGCGCCACGGGGGACCTAGCCAAAAACATTCAGTACTTC.

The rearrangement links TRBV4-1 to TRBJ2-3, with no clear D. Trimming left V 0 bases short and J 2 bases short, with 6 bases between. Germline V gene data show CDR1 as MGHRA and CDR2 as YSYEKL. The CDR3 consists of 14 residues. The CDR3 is CASSQEGTTDTQYF. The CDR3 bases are TGCGCCAGCAGCCAAGAGGGCACCACAGATACGCAGTATTTT.